The 8 T cell receptor beta chains below come from one sample, sequenced in a study of chemoradiotherapy in HPV16-positive cancers. The repertoire was sequenced with immunoSEQ multiplex PCR; TCRdb's copy has only in-frame clones and lacks some. The sample shows about 4,000 clones, roughly 77% of them seen only once. Sample acquisition took place from a patient who underwent chemoradiotherapy. These receptors came from a human donor with HPV-associated anogenital cancer.

CDR3 nucleotides: TGTGCCAGTAGTATATTGCAGGGGAAGAACACTGAAGCTTTCTTT. It specifies CASSILQGKNTEAFF. The chain joins TRBV19 to TRBJ1-1; D is possibly TRBD1 (6 bases). Looked up from germline, CDR1 is LNHDA and CDR2 is SQIVND (reference sequence). Trimming stripped 2 bases from V and 1 base from J, with 11 bases between. The CDR3 runs 15 residues.

The chain has TRBV7-9 and TRBJ2-5; TRBD2 aligns across 14 bases. Germline trimming cut 5 bases from V and 5 bases from J; bases unmatched to any gene: 7. CDR1 SEHNR and CDR2 FQNEAQ come from the germline V gene (reference sequence). This CDR3 is 16 amino acids long. The DNA for the CDR3 is TGTGCCAGCAGCCGGGGACTAGCGGGGGCTGGGGAGACCCAGTACTTC. This translates into CASSRGLAGAGETQYF. The complete variable domain, with remaining parts taken from reference TRBV7-9 and TRBJ2-5, reads DTGVSQNPRHKITKRGQNVTFRCDPISEHNRLYWYRQTLGQGPEFLTYFQNEAQLEKSRLLSDRFSAERPKGSFSTLEIQRTEQGDSAMYLCASSRGLAGAGETQYFGPGTRLLVL.

The chain recombines TRBV28 with TRBJ1-4; TRBD1 is a possible D gene (5 bases). The germline CDR1 and CDR2 sequences are MDHEN and SYDVKM. Trimming pared 3 bases from V and 8 bases from J, leaving 28 bases between. The length of the CDR3 is 19 residues. CDR3 sequence (DNA): TGTGCCAGCAGTTTGGATCCTCCCGGGACGGCAAGCCCGTTAGAAAAACTGTTTTTT. Translated, it gives CASSLDPPGTASPLEKLFF. Full variable domain (rest looked up from reference TRBV28 and TRBJ1-4): DVKVTQSSRYLVKRTGEKVFLECVQDMDHENMFWYRQDPGLGLRLIYFSYDVKMKEKGDIPEGYSVSREKKERFSLILESASTNQTSMYLCASSLDPPGTASPLEKLFFGSGTQLSVL.

J is TRBJ2-5 and V is TRBV5-6, with D unresolved. The V gene lost 1 base and the J gene lost 4 bases, with 2 bases spanning the gap. This CDR3 has 11 residues. The germline V gene encodes CDR1 SGHDT and CDR2 YYEEEE. DNA of the CDR3: TGTGCCAGCAGCTTGACAGAGACCCAGTACTTC. This translates into CASSLTETQYF.

This chain uses TRBV18 with TRBJ1-2; 8 positions agree with TRBD1. The CDR3 has 16 amino acids. The V segment lost 6 bases and the J segment 5 bases; nucleotides outside the gene matches: 14. Germline V gene lookup returns CDR1 KGHSH and CDR2 LQKENI. The CDR3 DNA follows: TGTGCCAGCTCCCGGGCGAGGGACAGGAGTAATTATGGCTACACCTTC. Amino acid sequence: CASSRARDRSNYGYTF.

The rearrangement joins TRBV7-9 to TRBJ2-2; D may be TRBD1 or TRBD2 (6 bases each). The CDR3 length is 15 residues. Trimming pared 6 bases from V and 1 base from J, leaving 12 bases between. CDR1 is SEHNR and CDR2 is FQNEAQ in the germline V gene (reference sequence). CDR3 coding DNA: TGTGCCAGCAGGTCCGGAGGGGGGAACACCGGGGAGCTGTTTTTT. Amino acid sequence: CASRSGGGNTGELFF.

In nucleotides, the CDR3 is TGCGCCAGCAGCCAAGATCGAACAGTCGGCTATGGCTACACCTTC. This gives the protein CASSQDRTVGYGYTF. The chain is built from TRBV4-1 and TRBJ1-2, with D unclear. This CDR3 comprises 15 residues. The germline V gene encodes CDR1 MGHRA and CDR2 YSYEKL. Trimming removed 0 bases from V and 4 bases from J, with 12 bases in between.

The chain employs TRBV7-3 and TRBJ2-1; no reliable D call. V was cut by 1 base and J by 5 bases, with 0 bases left in between. CDR3 length: 11 amino acids. Per the germline V gene, CDR1 is SGHTA and CDR2 is FQGTGA. The CDR3 sequence: CASSLNNEQFF. The CDR3 coding sequence is TGTGCCAGCAGCTTAAACAATGAGCAGTTCTTC.